The 24 T cell receptor beta chains listed next were all sequenced from one sample in a study of response to subunit inactivated influenza vaccine. TCRdb itself ran the RT-PCR reads through MiXCR, one entry per CDR3 protein. Counted here are 650,000 to 800,000 distinct CDR3 sequences, approximately 15% occurring once; the ten biggest clones make up 6% to 8%. The sequencing used PBMCs from blood, collected around 14 days before vaccination. The origin of the receptors is a man aged 50 to 60 who received an inactivated influenza vaccine.

The chain employs TRBV12-3 or TRBV12-4 and TRBJ2-5, with a weak D call TRBD2 (5 bases). This CDR3 region has 14 residues. V was shortened by 3 bases and J by 5 bases, with 13 bases between the two germline ends. The CDR3 loop is CASSFGLASETQYF. The DNA of the CDR3 is TGTGCCAGCAGTTTTGGGCTAGCAAGCGAGACCCAGTACTTC.

V gene TRBV5-1 combines with J gene TRBJ2-5, with D uncertain. The CDR3 consists of 16 residues. Trimming shortened V by 0 bases and J by 5 bases, and 17 bases separated the two germline ends. The germline gives CDR1 SGHRS, CDR2 YFSETQ. The DNA for the CDR3 is TGCGCCAGCAGCTTGGCCGGCAACGATGGTTGGGAGACCCAGTACTTC. Protein: CASSLAGNDGWETQYF.

The gene calls are TRBV6-2 or TRBV6-3 and TRBJ1-1; 7 bases align to TRBD1. The CDR3 runs 15 residues. The junction had 8 bases not matched to a gene; V was cut back by 7 bases and J by 0 bases. Germline V gene sequence: CDR1 MNHEY, CDR2 SVGEGT. The chain's CDR3 is CASTSPGTVNTEAFF. DNA of the CDR3: TGTGCCAGCACCTCCCCCGGGACAGTGAACACTGAAGCTTTCTTT.

J is TRBJ2-1 and V is TRBV5-1; 8 bases line up with TRBD2. V gave up 3 bases and J gave up 8 bases; unmatched junction bases: 7. Germline V lookup: CDR1 SGHRS, CDR2 YFSETQ. This CDR3 is built from 14 residues. CDR3 loop: CASSSGLVRHEQFF. The DNA for the CDR3 is TGCGCCAGCAGCTCGGGACTAGTTAGGCATGAGCAGTTCTTC.

This clonotype was observed a handful of times. The V call is TRBV9, the J call TRBJ1-2; no firm D call. This CDR3 has 15 residues. CDR1 is SGDLS and CDR2 is YYNGEE in the germline V gene. V lost 0 bases and J lost 7, with 16 bases in between. CDR3 sequence: CASSVGGTSTGGYTF. DNA of the CDR3: TGTGCCAGCAGCGTAGGGGGAACTTCGACCGGTGGCTACACCTTC.

This clonotype was recorded many times. The chain links TRBV12-3 or TRBV12-4 to TRBJ2-2; TRBD1 is a possible D gene (5 bases). V lost 5 bases and J 4 bases, leaving 17 bases between the germline ends. This CDR3 contains 16 residues. DNA for the CDR3: TGTGCCAGCAGTACACAATCCAGGGCAGGCACCGGGGAGCTGTTTTTT. It yields the protein CASSTQSRAGTGELFF.

V is TRBV5-1 and J is TRBJ2-5; 13 nucleotides agree with TRBD2. The CDR3 extends over 17 amino acids. With 2 bases clipped from V and 1 base from J, the junction kept 5 bases outside the gene matches. Germline CDR1 reads SGHRS; CDR2 reads YFSETQ. In DNA, the CDR3 is TGCGCCAGCAGCTTTACTAGCGGGAGGGAAGCCCAAGAGACCCAGTACTTC. Translated, it gives CASSFTSGREAQETQYF. The complete variable domain, with remaining parts taken from reference TRBV5-1 and TRBJ2-5, reads KAGVTQTPRYLIKTRGQQVTLSCSPISGHRSVSWYQQTPGQGLQFLFEYFSETQRNKGNFPGRFSGRQFSNSRSEMNVSTLELGDSALYLCASSFTSGREAQETQYFGPGTRLLVL.

The chain carries TRBV12-3 or TRBV12-4 and TRBJ1-2; D is undetermined. Trimming shortened V by 4 bases and J by 5 bases, and 14 bases separated the two germline ends. The CDR3 runs 14 residues. Here the CDR3 reads CASSSSPIKYGYTF. CDR3 DNA sequence: TGTGCCAGCAGTTCCTCACCGATAAAGTATGGCTACACCTTC.

This clonotype was found a few times. One end of the junction does not line up with germline, which may come from a read error. The chain links TRBV4-2 to TRBJ2-1, with D unclear. Germline V gene sequence: CDR1 LGHNA, CDR2 YNFKEQ. The CDR3 sequence is 15 residues long. CDR3 DNA: TGTGCCAGCAGTCAAGTGCCCGACCGGCCGGATGAGCAGTTCTTC. This gives the protein CASSQVPDRPDEQFF.

This clonotype was seen a few times. V gene TRBV7-9 combines with J gene TRBJ1-6, with D tentatively TRBD1 (6 bases). V was trimmed by 2 bases and J by 12 bases, leaving 14 bases between them. Germline V gene data show CDR1 as SEHNR and CDR2 as FQNEAQ (reference sequence). This CDR3 has 14 residues. CDR3 in amino acids: CASSLPGQSLPLHF. The CDR3 DNA is TGTGCCAGCAGCTTACCGGGACAATCTCTACCCCTCCACTTT.

This clonotype has only a few counts. The chain joins TRBV6-5 to TRBJ2-7; D not resolved. The V end lost 4 bases, the J end lost 3 bases, and 16 bases lay between the germline ends. There are 15 residues in the CDR3. Germline CDR1 and CDR2: MNHEY and SVGAGI. The CDR3 reads CASSWHRTKDYEQYF. The CDR3 bases are TGTGCCAGCAGTTGGCATAGGACCAAGGACTACGAGCAGTACTTC.

This clonotype was recorded at least ten times. The J gene is TRBJ2-6, the V gene TRBV3-1; D is undetermined. V lost 2 bases and J lost 4, with 12 bases in between. CDR1 is LGHDT, CDR2 YNNKEL, per germline (reference sequence). The CDR3 totals 16 residues. The CDR3 loop reads CASSQSQLVGANVLTF. CDR3 DNA: TGTGCCAGCAGCCAAAGTCAGTTAGTCGGGGCCAACGTCCTGACTTTC.

This sequence joins TRBV7-8 and TRBJ2-7; the D gene is possibly TRBD2 (5 bases). The CDR3 totals 15 residues. Trimming pared 5 bases from V and 4 bases from J, leaving 18 bases between. CDR1 and CDR2 (germline): SGHVS, FQNEAQ. The chain's CDR3 is CASSNRERLQYEQYF. CDR3 nucleotides: TGTGCCAGCAGCAACCGGGAAAGGCTACAGTACGAGCAGTACTTC.

The chain has TRBV4-3 and TRBJ2-7; possible D gene TRBD2, 5 bases. Germline CDR1 is LGHNA and CDR2 is YSLEER. The ends were cut back, 3 bases at V and 3 bases at J, with 12 bases in the middle. This CDR3 region has 14 residues. DNA of the CDR3: TGCGCCAGCAGCCAGGGAGAGGATTTCTACGAGCAGTACTTC. Its protein product is CASSQGEDFYEQYF.

This clonotype was counted ten times or more. The J gene is TRBJ1-2, the V gene TRBV12-3 or TRBV12-4; the D gene is possibly TRBD1 (5 bases). The CDR3 extends over 13 amino acids. The V end lost 5 bases, the J end lost 3 bases, and 10 bases lay between the germline ends. The CDR3 region is CASSRQSYYGYTF. The CDR3 DNA reads TGTGCCAGCAGTCGACAGAGCTACTATGGCTACACCTTC.

This clonotype was seen a handful of times. This may arise from a read error, as a much more abundant clone is one base away. This sequence joins TRBV3-1 and TRBJ1-1; perhaps TRBD1 as D (5 bases). Germline V CDR1 and CDR2: LGHDT, YNNKEL (reference sequence). This CDR3 is 13 amino acids long. V was trimmed by 1 base and J by 5 bases, leaving 8 bases between them. The chain's CDR3 is CASSQGQKTEAFF. As DNA, the CDR3 is TGTGCCAGCAGCCAAGGACAGAAGACTGAAGCTTTCTTT.

Only a few counts were recorded for this clonotype. The rearrangement joins TRBV4-3 to TRBJ1-2, with no clear D. The germline V gene has CDR1 LGHNA and CDR2 YSLEER. The V and J ends lost 1 base and 7 bases respectively, with 19 bases between them. CDR3 size: 16 residues. This chain's CDR3 is CASSQVSGITEGGYTF. CDR3 nucleotides: TGCGCCAGCAGCCAAGTATCGGGGATCACGGAGGGTGGCTACACCTTC.

This clonotype appeared a few times. The chain carries TRBV2 and TRBJ1-1; no definite D call. Germline CDR1 and CDR2: SNHLY and FYNNEI. Trimming left V 4 bases short and J 2 bases short, with 11 bases between. The CDR3 is 14 residues long. In DNA form, the CDR3 reads TGTGCCAGCAGTGCATTCACAGCCAACACTGAAGCTTTCTTT. This translates into CASSAFTANTEAFF.

In this sample, this clonotype turned up a few times. The chain couples TRBV5-1 to TRBJ2-5; 15 positions agree with TRBD2. Losses at the gene ends were 0 bases for V and 2 bases for J; bases not matched to a gene: 2. There are 17 residues in the CDR3. The V gene's germline CDR1 is SGHRS and CDR2 YFSETQ. The CDR3, as DNA: TGCGCCAGCAGCTTGGACGGGACTAGCGGGGGGCAAGAGACCCAGTACTTC. This encodes CASSLDGTSGGQETQYF.

This clonotype has a handful of counts. This chain joins TRBV25-1 and TRBJ2-3; 10 bases match TRBD2. Germline CDR1 and CDR2: MGHDK and SYGVNS. V lost 4 bases, J lost 6 bases, and 7 bases stayed unmatched. The CDR3 totals 15 residues. The CDR3 coding sequence is TGTGCCAGCAGTGTTCCTCATAGCGGGAGGGATACGCAGTATTTT. The encoded protein is CASSVPHSGRDTQYF.

This sequence joins TRBV29-1 and TRBJ2-7; 9 nucleotides match TRBD2. The CDR3 totals 18 residues. Losses at the gene ends were 5 bases for V and 6 bases for J; bases not matched to a gene: 23. Germline V lookup: CDR1 SQVTM, CDR2 ANQGSEA. The DNA for the CDR3 is TGCAGCGTTTGCCACGTTACAGGGGTTGAAGGCGGGAGGGGCGAGCAGTACTTC. Translated: CSVCHVTGVEGGRGEQYF.

This clonotype was detected a few times. The chain is built from TRBV11-2 and TRBJ2-1, with D maybe TRBD1 (7 bases). The CDR3 sequence is 15 residues long. Trimming pared 2 bases from V and 6 bases from J, leaving 14 bases between. Germline loops: CDR1 SGHAT, CDR2 FQNNGV. CDR3 coding DNA: TGTGCCAGCAGCTTACAGGGGGACTCTAGCAATGAGCAGTTCTTC. This encodes CASSLQGDSSNEQFF.

The chain couples TRBV6-1 to TRBJ1-5, with D possibly matching TRBD1 (6 bases). The ends were cut back, 7 bases at V and 1 base at J, with 11 bases in the middle. This CDR3 is 14 amino acids long. Germline V gene sequence: CDR1 MNHNS, CDR2 SASEGT. CDR3 in amino acids: CASKGGTSNQPQHF. DNA of the CDR3: TGTGCCAGCAAGGGGGGAACGAGCAATCAGCCCCAGCATTTT.

The chain carries TRBV4-1 and TRBJ2-1; possibly TRBD1 for D (6 bases). CDR3 length: 16 residues. CDR1 MGHRA and CDR2 YSYEKL come from the germline V gene. Trimming took off 4 bases at V and 2 bases at J, with 15 bases between the two ends. The CDR3 nucleotides are TGCGCCAGCAGCCCGACAGGACTTAAAACCTACAATGAGCAGTTCTTC. It specifies CASSPTGLKTYNEQFF.